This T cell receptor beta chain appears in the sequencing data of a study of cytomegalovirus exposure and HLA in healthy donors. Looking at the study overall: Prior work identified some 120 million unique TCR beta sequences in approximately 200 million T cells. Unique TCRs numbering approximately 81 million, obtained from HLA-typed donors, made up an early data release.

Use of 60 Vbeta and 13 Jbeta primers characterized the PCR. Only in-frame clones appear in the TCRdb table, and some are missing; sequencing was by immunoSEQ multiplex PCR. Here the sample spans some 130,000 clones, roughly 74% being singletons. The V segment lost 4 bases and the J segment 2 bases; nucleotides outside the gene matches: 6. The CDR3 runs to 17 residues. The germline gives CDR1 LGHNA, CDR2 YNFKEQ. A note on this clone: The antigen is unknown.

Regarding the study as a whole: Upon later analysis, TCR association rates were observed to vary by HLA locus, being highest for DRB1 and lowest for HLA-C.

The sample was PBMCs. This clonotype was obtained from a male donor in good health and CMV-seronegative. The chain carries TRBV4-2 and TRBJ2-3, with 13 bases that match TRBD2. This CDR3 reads CASSPIGLAGDTDTQYF. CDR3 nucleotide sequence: TGTGCCAGCAGCCCTATAGGACTAGCGGGAGACACAGATACGCAGTATTTT.